The 18 T cell receptor beta chains listed next were all sequenced from one sample in a study of metastatic and nonmetastatic thyroid tumors. Via MiXCR, TCRdb re-called the PCR reads. Seen here are some 28,000 clones, roughly 4% observed once, and the top ten hold about 3.3%. Thyroid surgery was performed in patients who had received no treatment beforehand. Specimen: blood. The receptors here all came from a male donor with papillary thyroid cancer or a benign thyroid nodule (not recorded which). Some clones in this sample may be carry-over from other donors' samples.

By sample fraction, this clone is medium-sized (0.01 to 0.1%). The chain is built from TRBV28 and TRBJ2-7, with D maybe TRBD2 (5 bases). Germline lookup yields CDR1 MDHEN and CDR2 SYDVKM. V lost 7 bases, J lost 4 bases, and 8 bases lay in between. This CDR3 spans 11 amino acids. The CDR3 DNA reads TGTGCCAGCATCTCGGGGTACGAGCAGTACTTC. It codes for CASISGYEQYF. Complete variable domain (other parts from reference TRBV28 and TRBJ2-7): DVKVTQSSRYLVKRTGEKVFLECVQDMDHENMFWYRQDPGLGLRLIYFSYDVKMKEKGDIPEGYSVSREKKERFSLILESASTNQTSMYLCASISGYEQYFGPGTRLTVT.

By its share, this clone is medium-sized. This chain links TRBV12-3 or TRBV12-4 with TRBJ1-5; D is unclear. The CDR3 sequence is 14 residues long. V lost 5 bases to trimming and J lost 6 bases, with 14 bases between them. CDR3: CASSETYGGQPQHF. The CDR3 DNA follows: TGTGCCAGCAGTGAGACCTATGGAGGTCAGCCCCAGCATTTT.

The chain combines TRBV5-1 with TRBJ2-5; weak D call: TRBD1 (6 bases). Trimming shortened V by 6 bases and J by 4 bases, and 16 bases separated the two germline ends. Germline-derived CDR1 and CDR2 are SGHRS and YFSETQ. The CDR3 loop spans 14 amino acids. The CDR3 is CASKAFRGTETQYF. The CDR3 coding sequence is TGCGCCAGCAAGGCATTCAGGGGAACAGAGACCCAGTACTTC.

The rearrangement joins TRBV20-1 to TRBJ2-1; D is uncertain. This CDR3 contains 16 residues. The germline V and J ends were trimmed by 2 bases and 0 bases, with 14 bases remaining between them. Germline V gene data show CDR1 as DFQATT and CDR2 as SNEGSKA (reference sequence). The CDR3 sequence: CSARPARRVSYNEQFF. The DNA of the CDR3 is TGCAGTGCTAGACCGGCGCGTCGAGTCTCCTACAATGAGCAGTTCTTC.

Only a few counts were recorded for this clone. One end of the junction is discordant with germline, which a read error may explain. The V and J genes are TRBV6-2 or TRBV6-3 and TRBJ2-3; tentatively, D is TRBD1 (5 bases). Germline assignment: CDR1 MNHEY and CDR2 SVGEGT. The CDR3 is 15 amino acids. The CDR3 spells CASSKQWEPTGTQYF. The CDR3 DNA reads TGTGCCAGCAGTAAGCAGTGGGAACCCACAGGTACGCAGTATTTT.

This clone was observed a handful of times. The chain joins TRBV28 to TRBJ2-3; no clear D gene. The CDR3 is 11 amino acids. Between the trimmed V and J ends, which lost 3 bases and 6 bases, there was a span of 4 bases. Per the germline V gene, CDR1 is MDHEN and CDR2 is SYDVKM. CDR3 amino acids: CASSFVDTQYF. CDR3 sequence (DNA): TGTGCCAGCAGTTTTGTGGATACGCAGTATTTT. Full variable domain (outside the CDR3, taken from reference TRBV28 and TRBJ2-3): DVKVTQSSRYLVKRTGEKVFLECVQDMDHENMFWYRQDPGLGLRLIYFSYDVKMKEKGDIPEGYSVSREKKERFSLILESASTNQTSMYLCASSFVDTQYFGPGTRLTVL.

This clone has ten or more counts. The chain links TRBV11-2 to TRBJ1-2, with TRBD1 identical over 7 bases. The CDR3 runs to 13 residues. Trimming removed 5 bases from V and 8 bases from J; junction bases left unmatched: 8. Germline CDR1 reads SGHAT; CDR2 reads FQNNGV. CDR3 coding DNA: TGTGCCAGCAGCGCAGACAGGGCTGGGGGCTACACCTTC. Protein product: CASSADRAGGYTF. Full variable domain (rest looked up from reference TRBV11-2 and TRBJ1-2): EAGVAQSPRYKIIEKRQSVAFWCNPISGHATLYWYQQILGQGPKLLIQFQNNGVVDDSQLPKDRFSAERLKGVDSTLKIQPAKLEDSAVYLCASSADRAGGYTFGSGTRLTVV.

This clone was counted ten times or more. This chain uses TRBV11-3 with TRBJ2-7; D tentatively reads TRBD1 or TRBD2 (5 bases each). The V gene's germline CDR1 is SGHNT and CDR2 YENEEA. The CDR3 sequence is 12 residues long. Deletions cut 5 bases from V and 4 bases from J, with 9 bases between. This CDR3 reads CASSGDGYEQYF. The DNA for the CDR3 is TGTGCCAGCAGCGGGGACGGTTACGAGCAGTACTTC.

This clone was detected many times. The V call is TRBV30, the J call TRBJ1-1; D gene ambiguous. The V and J ends lost 2 bases and 0 bases respectively, with 10 bases between them. The CDR3 is 14 amino acids. The germline gives CDR1 GTSNPN, CDR2 SVGIG (reference sequence). CDR3 sequence reads: CAWSWSSMNTEAFF. The CDR3 DNA is TGTGCCTGGAGTTGGTCCTCAATGAACACTGAAGCTTTCTTT.

By frequency in the sample, this clone is medium-sized. The J gene is TRBJ2-3, the V gene TRBV28; weak D call: TRBD2 (6 bases). Between the trimmed V and J ends, which lost 3 bases and 2 bases, there was a span of 12 bases. The germline CDR1 and CDR2 sequences are MDHEN and SYDVKM. This CDR3 comprises 15 residues. In DNA, the CDR3 is TGTGCCAGCAGTTTGGGGGACTCCTTCACAGATACGCAGTATTTT. Encoded protein: CASSLGDSFTDTQYF.

At least ten counts were recorded for this clone. The same CDR3 can be traced to other DNA sequences in this sample. The chain recombines TRBV10-3 with TRBJ2-6; D might be TRBD1 (6 bases). This CDR3 region has 14 residues. Trimming shortened V by 6 bases and J by 2 bases, and 8 bases separated the two germline ends. The germline CDR1 and CDR2 sequences are ENHRY and SYGVKD. This CDR3 reads CAISPGAGANVLTF. CDR3 nucleotide sequence: TGTGCCATCAGCCCAGGGGCTGGGGCCAACGTCCTGACTTTC.

This clone was counted only a few times. This rearrangement joins TRBV6-9 to TRBJ1-5; maybe TRBD1 (5 bases). Germline V gives CDR1 MNHGY, CDR2 SVAAGI. The germline V and J ends were trimmed by 3 bases and 3 bases, with 9 bases remaining between them. The CDR3 extends over 14 amino acids. CDR3 in DNA: TGTGCCAGCAGTTACGAAGGGGACAATCAGCCCCAGCATTTT. Translating gives CASSYEGDNQPQHF.

The gene calls are TRBV12-3 or TRBV12-4 and TRBJ2-1; perhaps TRBD1 as D (6 bases). V was pared by 4 bases and J by 6 bases, with 13 bases between. The CDR3 extends over 14 amino acids. CDR3 nucleotide sequence: TGTGCCAGCAGTTCAGGGGCAGGGGTCAATGAGCAGTTCTTC. It yields the protein CASSSGAGVNEQFF.

The table lists this clone with many counts. The V call is TRBV7-6, the J call TRBJ1-4, with D uncertain. V lost 1 base and J lost 4, with 7 bases in between. Germline-derived CDR1 and CDR2 are SGHVS and FNYEAQ. The CDR3 has 14 residues. CDR3: CASSLGGGNEKLFF. As DNA, the CDR3 is TGTGCCAGCAGCTTAGGCGGTGGTAATGAAAAACTGTTTTTT.

The chain recombines TRBV6-1 with TRBJ1-5; possible D gene TRBD1, 6 bases. The CDR3 is 14 residues long. In germline, CDR1 is MNHNS, CDR2 SASEGT. V lost 10 bases and J lost 13, with 26 bases in between. The CDR3, as DNA: TGTGCCAACAAGGAGCCGGGGGCGGATCCGCCACAGCATTTT. Its translation is CANKEPGADPPQHF.

The table lists this clone with many counts. The V gene is TRBV12-3 or TRBV12-4, the J gene TRBJ2-3; 7 nucleotides match TRBD1. V shed 8 bases and J 1 base; nucleotides not matched to a gene: 6. This CDR3 contains 14 residues. CDR3 loop: CASGRTGGTDTQYF. The CDR3 DNA reads as TGTGCCAGCGGCCGGACAGGAGGCACAGATACGCAGTATTTT.

The sample holds a few counts of this clone. V gene TRBV7-9 combines with J gene TRBJ1-2, with 8 nucleotides matching TRBD1. Germline V lookup: CDR1 SEHNR, CDR2 FQNEAQ (reference sequence). CDR3 length: 13 amino acids. The V gene end was trimmed by 5 bases and the J gene end by 8 bases; junction bases not matched to a gene: 7. The CDR3: CASSRQGAGGYTF. CDR3 DNA sequence: TGTGCCAGCAGCCGGCAGGGGGCAGGAGGCTACACCTTC.

This clone was observed a handful of times. The chain joins TRBV20-1 to TRBJ2-3; 10 positions match TRBD2. Germline V lookup: CDR1 DFQATT, CDR2 SNEGSKA (reference sequence). The V gene end was trimmed by 3 bases and the J gene end by 6 bases; junction bases not matched to a gene: 15. The CDR3 is 17 residues long. CDR3 residues: CSASSLAGDPVRDTQYF. DNA for the CDR3: TGCAGTGCTAGTAGTCTAGCGGGAGACCCCGTTAGGGATACGCAGTATTTT.